This T cell receptor (beta chain) stems from a study of Tregs in tolerant kidney transplant recipients. General study points: Few patients were studied, so findings need validation in larger groups.

CDR3 size: 15 residues. Trimming removed 5 bases at V and 4 bases at J, with 18 bases between. Germline-derived CDR1 and CDR2 are SGHTA and FQGNSA. Related graft donors supplied nonmyeloablative bone marrow transplants, and mixed chimerism was transient. Unstimulated Tregs (CD4+CD25+CD127-) and CD4+CD25- non-Tregs were sorted from PBMCs. Of note for this clone: Antigen specificity is unknown.

TCRdb's table, derived via immunoSEQ multiplex PCR, lists solely in-frame clones and lacks some. The table has about 90,000 clones, under 95% seen once; the top ten hold about 1.5%. J is TRBJ2-7 and V is TRBV7-2; D possibly corresponds to TRBD1 (6 bases). The receptor was isolated from a human patient who received a combined kidney and bone marrow transplant. Some T cells may be graft donor cells. Sequencing was performed on CD4+ T cells from blood (PBMCs), taken 12 months after the transplant. CDR3 DNA: TGTGCCAGCAGCCTAGGACAGAAAAGTTCATACGAGCAGTACTTC. Its protein product is CASSLGQKSSYEQYF.